Listed here are 13 T cell receptor beta chains from one sample, sequenced in a study of shared clonotypes between healthy human individuals. Using immunoSEQ multiplex PCR, the repertoire was profiled, and TCRdb retains in-frame clones only, with some absent. The data hold approximately 1.4 million clones, with 95% to 99% observed a single time. The sequencing input was naive CD4+ T cells sorted from blood. The subset denotes: CD45RA+ positively selected. These receptors all stem from a man aged 30-40 years in good health.

This chain uses TRBV4-2 with TRBJ2-7; possible D gene TRBD2, 6 bases. Germline CDR1 LGHNA, CDR2 YNFKEQ. Trimming stripped 3 bases from V and 2 bases from J, with 17 bases between. The length of the CDR3 is 16 residues. The CDR3 reads CASSHPGGRKTYEQYF. The CDR3 region has the DNA TGTGCCAGCAGCCATCCTGGGGGGAGGAAAACCTACGAGCAGTACTTC.

The chain has TRBV21-1 and TRBJ1-1; the table assigns TRBD1, which was not confirmed against the DNA. TRBV21-1 counts as a pseudogene. The CDR3 loop spans 15 amino acids. Here the CDR3 reads CAILQAGRLSTEAFF. The CDR3 DNA sequence: TGTGCCATCCTCCAGGCAGGGCGACTCTCCACTGAAGCTTTCTTT.

The chain couples TRBV11-2 to TRBJ1-1; TRBD1 matches at 7 bases. Germline lookup yields CDR1 SGHAT and CDR2 FQNNGV. V lost 5 bases and J lost 1; bases outside the gene matches: 10. CDR3 length: 16 amino acids. The CDR3 is CASSLRDSSTNTEAFF. In DNA form, the CDR3 reads TGTGCCAGCAGCCTTAGGGACAGTTCTACGAACACTGAAGCTTTCTTT. The full variable domain, completed using reference TRBV11-2 and TRBJ1-1, is EAGVAQSPRYKIIEKRQSVAFWCNPISGHATLYWYQQILGQGPKLLIQFQNNGVVDDSQLPKDRFSAERLKGVDSTLKIQPAKLEDSAVYLCASSLRDSSTNTEAFFGQGTRLTVV.

This clone was observed once. The gene calls are TRBV5-4 and TRBJ1-1; D ambiguous. Trimming left V 4 bases short and J 5 bases short, with 15 bases between. The CDR3 has 14 amino acids. In germline, CDR1 is SGHNT, CDR2 YYREEE (reference sequence). The CDR3 is CASSDDTARTEAFF. CDR3 bases: TGTGCCAGCAGCGACGACACAGCGAGGACTGAAGCTTTCTTT.

This sequence joins TRBV29-1 and TRBJ1-4, with 8 nucleotides matching TRBD1. The length of the CDR3 is 13 residues. The trim removed 7 bases at V and 3 bases at J, leaving 4 bases unmatched. Germline V gives CDR1 SQVTM, CDR2 ANQGSEA. CDR3 sequence: CSGKTGANEKLFF. The CDR3 nucleotides read TGCAGCGGGAAGACAGGGGCTAATGAAAAACTGTTTTTT.

CDR3 amino acids: CASSPDRGQVEAFF. The DNA of the CDR3 is TGTGCCAGCTCACCGGACAGGGGGCAGGTTGAAGCTTTCTTT. The V call is TRBV18, the J call TRBJ1-1, with 11 bases identical to TRBD1. The CDR3 runs to 14 residues. Per the germline V gene, CDR1 is KGHSH and CDR2 is LQKENI. Unmatched junction bases numbered 4, after V lost 3 bases and J lost 7 bases.

The chain combines TRBV27 with TRBJ2-1, with 7 bases identical to TRBD1. The CDR3 length is 15 residues. Germline CDR1 is MNHEY and CDR2 is SMNVEV (reference sequence). The J segment lost 0 bases and the V segment lost 2 bases, leaving 1 base of the junction unmatched. The CDR3, as DNA: TGTGCCAGCAGTTTAAACAGGGGCTCCTACAATGAGCAGTTCTTC. Protein sequence: CASSLNRGSYNEQFF.

V usage is TRBV2 and J usage is TRBJ2-2; D ambiguous. CDR1 and CDR2 (germline): SNHLY, FYNNEI. The CDR3 has 14 amino acids. Trimming pared 4 bases from V and 4 bases from J, leaving 10 bases between. CDR3 residues: CASSADGGTGELFF. The CDR3 coding sequence is TGTGCCAGCAGTGCTGACGGTGGCACCGGGGAGCTGTTTTTT.

The chain carries TRBV20-1 and TRBJ2-1, with unresolved D. Germline V lookup: CDR1 DFQATT, CDR2 SNEGSKA (reference sequence). Trimming stripped 3 bases from V and 8 bases from J, with 8 bases between. This CDR3 has 11 residues. The CDR3 coding sequence is TGCAGTGCTAGCTTATTGGATGAGCAGTTCTTC. Its protein product is CSASLLDEQFF.

The chain employs TRBV29-1 and TRBJ2-7; tentative D call: TRBD2 (6 bases). Germline lookup yields CDR1 SQVTM and CDR2 ANQGSEA. The germline V and J ends were trimmed by 7 bases and 1 base, with 11 bases remaining between them. CDR3 length: 12 residues. The CDR3 nucleotides are TGCAGCGCGCCCGGGAGATCCTACGAGCAGTACTTC. It codes for CSAPGRSYEQYF.

The genes are TRBV18 and TRBJ1-2, with a tentative D call TRBD1 (5 bases). Deletions cut 1 base from V and 4 bases from J, with 16 bases between. CDR3 size: 16 residues. The V gene's germline CDR1 is KGHSH and CDR2 LQKENI. The CDR3 bases are TGTGCCAGCTCACCACGACAACAGGATGGGAGCTATGGCTACACCTTC. It yields the protein CASSPRQQDGSYGYTF.

The chain joins TRBV5-4 to TRBJ2-3; tentative D call: TRBD2 (6 bases). The CDR3 consists of 15 residues. Trimming shortened V by 7 bases and J by 0 bases, and 15 bases separated the two germline ends. Germline values: CDR1 SGHNT, CDR2 YYREEE (reference sequence). The CDR3 coding sequence is TGTGCCAGCGCCATTAACGCGGGGAGCACAGATACGCAGTATTTT. It is translated as CASAINAGSTDTQYF.

V and J are TRBV11-1 and TRBJ2-2; the D gene could be TRBD1 or TRBD2 (5 bases each). Looked up from germline, CDR1 is SGHAT and CDR2 is FQDESV (reference sequence). With 9 bases removed from V and 0 bases from J, the gap between germline ends came to 17 bases. This CDR3 region has 16 residues. The CDR3 sequence: CASKNSGTTNTGELFF. CDR3 DNA: TGTGCCAGTAAAAACTCCGGGACGACGAACACCGGGGAGCTGTTTTTT.